This paragraph covers one T cell receptor beta chain sequence. These data belong to a study of blood T cell repertoires in COVID-19. Study context: COVID-19 samples from acute and convalescent phases originated in the United States, Italy and Spain. T cells, B-cell-depleted T cells, or PBMCs supplied cDNA or gDNA.

This CDR3 contains 14 residues. V shed 2 bases, J shed 8 bases, and the junction held 7 bases outside the gene matches. Germline CDR1 and CDR2: LNHDA and SQIVND (reference sequence). Per the original data handling: Estimation of nucleated cell counts relied on the amplification of reference gene primers. Data came from immunoSEQ multiplex PCR; TCRdb stores just in-frame clones and leaves some out. D and trimming were read from the DNA, whereas the V and J calls and clone size are those reported in that table. Among some 87,000 clones listed, under 80% were seen once. The sequence was collected from a woman of 80 years or more with active or convalescent COVID-19. The sequenced material came from peripheral blood. This chain uses TRBV19 with TRBJ1-2, with 8 positions matching TRBD1. The CDR3 nucleotides read TGTGCCAGTAGTATAAGGACAGGGACGAGAGGCTACACCTTC. Protein sequence: CASSIRTGTRGYTF. Filled out from reference TRBV19 and TRBJ1-2, the complete variable domain reads DGGITQSPKYLFRKEGQNVTLSCEQNLNHDAMYWYRQDPGQGLRLIYYSQIVNDFQKGDIAEGYSVSREKKESFPLTVTSAQKNPTAFYLCASSIRTGTRGYTFGSGTRLTVV.